What follows describes a single T cell receptor beta chain. The CDR3 extends over 15 amino acids. V was trimmed by 2 bases and J by 6 bases, leaving 16 bases between them. The germline V gene encodes CDR1 SGHTA and CDR2 FQGTGA. TCRdb's table, derived via immunoSEQ multiplex PCR, lists solely in-frame clones and lacks some. Among 200,000 to 300,000 clones listed, roughly 90% were seen once. The sample is drawn from a study of blood T cell repertoires in COVID-19. Study-level information: Some COVID-19 samples were acute and others convalescent; all came from the United States, Italy and Spain.

The clonotype originates from a man aged 55 to 69 who had recovered from COVID-19. Sequencing input: peripheral blood. This chain uses TRBV7-3 with TRBJ1-2; tentatively, D is TRBD1 (6 bases). The DNA for the CDR3 is TGTGCCAGCAGCTTAGGACCAGGGGTCCAGAATGGCTACACCTTC. It translates to CASSLGPGVQNGYTF. Combining the CDR3 with reference TRBV7-3 and TRBJ1-2 gives the whole variable domain GAGVSQTPSNKVTEKGKYVELRCDPISGHTALYWYRQSLGQGPEFLIYFQGTGAADDSGLPNDRFFAVRPEGSVSTLKIQRTERGDSAVYLCASSLGPGVQNGYTFGSGTRLTVV.